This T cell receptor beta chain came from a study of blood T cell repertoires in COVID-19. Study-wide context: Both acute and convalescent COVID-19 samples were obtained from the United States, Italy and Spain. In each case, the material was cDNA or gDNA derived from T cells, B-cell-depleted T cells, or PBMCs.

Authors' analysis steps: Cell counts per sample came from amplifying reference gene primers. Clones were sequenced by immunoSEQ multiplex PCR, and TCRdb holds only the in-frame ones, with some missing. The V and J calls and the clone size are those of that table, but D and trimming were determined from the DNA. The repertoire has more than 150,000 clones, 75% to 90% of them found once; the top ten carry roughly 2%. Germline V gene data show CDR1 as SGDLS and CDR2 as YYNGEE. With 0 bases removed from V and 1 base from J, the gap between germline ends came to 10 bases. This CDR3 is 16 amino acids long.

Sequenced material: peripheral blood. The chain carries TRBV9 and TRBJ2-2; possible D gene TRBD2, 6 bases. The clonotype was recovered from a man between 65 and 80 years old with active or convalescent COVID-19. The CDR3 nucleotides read TGTGCCAGCAGCGTAGTTCGGGAGATGAACACCGGGGAGCTGTTTTTT. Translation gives CASSVVREMNTGELFF.